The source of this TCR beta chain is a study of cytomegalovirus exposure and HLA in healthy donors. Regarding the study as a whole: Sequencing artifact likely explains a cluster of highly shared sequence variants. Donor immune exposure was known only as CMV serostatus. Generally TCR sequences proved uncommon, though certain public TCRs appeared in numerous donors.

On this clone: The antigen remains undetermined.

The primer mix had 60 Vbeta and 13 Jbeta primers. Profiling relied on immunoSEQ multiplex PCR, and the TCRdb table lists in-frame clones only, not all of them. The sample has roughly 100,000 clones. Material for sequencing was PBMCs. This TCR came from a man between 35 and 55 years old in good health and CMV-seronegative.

In DNA form, the CDR3 reads TGTGCCAGCAGCTTGACAGGGAACTATGGCTACACCTTC. Residues: CASSLTGNYGYTF. The rearrangement uses TRBV13 and TRBJ1-2, with 7 bases lining up with TRBD1. Germline-derived CDR1 and CDR2 are PRHDT and FYEKMQ (reference sequence). The CDR3 loop spans 13 amino acids. V gave up 3 bases and J gave up 2 bases; unmatched junction bases: 0.